These 20 T cell receptor beta chains were sequenced from one sample in a study of T cells in Graves' hyperthyroidism and ophthalmopathy. There were TCR beta CDR3 regions amplified from RNA transcripts. The HTBI set primed first-round TCR CDR3 RT-PCR. TCRdb itself ran the multiplex PCR reads through MiXCR, one entry per CDR3 protein. The sample lists over 250,000 distinct CDR3 sequences, more than 15% occurring once. Material for sequencing was blood. The receptor source for this set is a woman aged 55-69 years with Graves' ophthalmopathy.

This clonotype was detected ten times or more. The chain links TRBV7-2 to TRBJ2-1; perhaps TRBD2 as D (5 bases). CDR3 length: 13 amino acids. The V and J ends lost 3 bases and 8 bases respectively, with 11 bases between them. CDR1 and CDR2 from the germline V gene are SGHTA and FQGNSA. This CDR3 reads CASSFPGNDEQFF. CDR3 nucleotides: TGTGCCAGCAGCTTCCCCGGGAACGATGAGCAGTTCTTC.

This clonotype was recorded many times. The V and J genes are TRBV6-2 or TRBV6-3 and TRBJ2-6; 8 bases are a match to TRBD1. The CDR3 contains 19 residues. Germline trimming cut 2 bases from V and 0 bases from J; bases unmatched to any gene: 9. Germline values: CDR1 MNHEY, CDR2 SVGEGT. In DNA form, the CDR3 reads TGTGCCAGCAGTTACGTCCCGGGACAGGAGATCTCTGGGGCCAACGTCCTGACTTTC. Residues: CASSYVPGQEISGANVLTF.

Only a few counts were recorded for this clonotype. V is TRBV4-3 and J is TRBJ2-2; the D gene is possibly TRBD2 (5 bases). The CDR3 spans 16 residues. Trimming pared 3 bases from V and 1 base from J, leaving 12 bases between. Germline V gene sequence: CDR1 LGHNA, CDR2 YSLEER. CDR3 DNA sequence: TGCGCCAGCAGCCATCACGGACGGGAGAACACCGGGGAGCTGTTTTTT. It codes for CASSHHGRENTGELFF.

This clonotype was counted ten times or more. The J gene is TRBJ1-4, the V gene TRBV2, with D possibly TRBD1 on 5 matching bases. From germline, CDR1 is SNHLY and CDR2 FYNNEI. V gave up 8 bases and J gave up 0 bases, with 10 bases separating them. The CDR3 has 14 residues. CDR3 bases: TGTGCCAGCGTCGCGGGGGCAACTAATGAAAAACTGTTTTTT. This encodes CASVAGATNEKLFF. Based on the CDR3 plus reference TRBV2 and TRBJ1-4, the full variable domain is EPEVTQTPSHQVTQMGQEVILRCVPISNHLYFYWYRQILGQKVEFLVSFYNNEISEKSEIFDDQFSVERPDGSNFTLKIRSTKLEDSAMYFCASVAGATNEKLFFGSGTQLSVL.

This clonotype appeared many times. CDR3 in DNA: TGTGCCAGCAGTCGCGAGCCCCAGGGACCCGGGGAGCTGTTTTTT. Its protein is CASSREPQGPGELFF. The V call is TRBV27, the J call TRBJ2-2; D possibly uses TRBD1 or TRBD2 (5 bases each). The germline V gene has CDR1 MNHEY and CDR2 SMNVEV (reference sequence). This CDR3 is 15 amino acids long. Deletions cut 5 bases from V and 6 bases from J, with 16 bases between.

There are many counts of this clonotype. The CDR3 spells CASSSDRGILYEQYF. Here the CDR3 DNA reads TGTGCCAGCAGTTCCGACAGGGGAATATTGTACGAGCAGTACTTC. The gene calls are TRBV12-3 or TRBV12-4 and TRBJ2-7; the match to TRBD1 covers 8 bases. Trimming removed 4 bases from V and 4 bases from J; junction bases left unmatched: 9. The CDR3 runs 15 residues.

The chain uses TRBV10-3 and TRBJ2-1; 7 nucleotides line up with TRBD1. V gave up 5 bases and J gave up 0 bases; unmatched junction bases: 4. Germline V gives CDR1 ENHRY, CDR2 SYGVKD. The CDR3 consists of 15 residues. In DNA, the CDR3 is TGTGCCATCAGTTCCGGGACAGACTCCTACAATGAGCAGTTCTTC. Amino acid sequence: CAISSGTDSYNEQFF.

This clonotype was found many times. This rearrangement joins TRBV6-2 or TRBV6-3 to TRBJ1-5, with D perhaps TRBD1 (5 bases). The CDR3 totals 12 residues. V dropped 10 bases and J dropped 7 bases, with 14 bases sitting between them. CDR1 and CDR2 from the germline V gene are MNHEY and SVGEGT. In nucleotides, the CDR3 is TGTGCCACCGCGGGGCTAGGACAGCCCCAGCATTTT. It codes for CATAGLGQPQHF.

This clonotype was found many times. The chain is built from TRBV20-1 and TRBJ2-7; 12 bases match TRBD2. V lost 3 bases, J lost 2 bases, and 2 bases stayed unmatched. The CDR3 length is 14 residues. Germline values: CDR1 DFQATT, CDR2 SNEGSKA (reference sequence). In nucleotides, the CDR3 is TGCAGTGCTAGTCGACTAGCGGGGGCCTACGAGCAGTACTTC. It codes for CSASRLAGAYEQYF.

This clonotype was seen at least ten times. V usage is TRBV5-1 and J usage is TRBJ1-2, with 8 bases identical to TRBD1. V gave up 5 bases and J gave up 4 bases; unmatched junction bases: 10. CDR1 and CDR2 (germline): SGHRS, YFSETQ. The CDR3 is made up of 15 amino acids. Written as DNA, the CDR3 is TGCGCCAGCAGAACCGACAGGGGCCCGGGCTATGGCTACACCTTC. It codes for CASRTDRGPGYGYTF.

This chain uses TRBV9 with TRBJ1-2, with D perhaps matching TRBD1 (6 bases). Per the germline V gene, CDR1 is SGDLS and CDR2 is YYNGEE. There are 15 residues in the CDR3. Trimming took 3 bases from V and 8 from J, leaving 20 bases between them. The CDR3 DNA reads TGTGCCAGCAGCGCCCTTACGTCTGGGGGCGAGGGCTACACCTTC. It encodes CASSALTSGGEGYTF.

Many counts were recorded for this clonotype. This chain connects TRBV20-1 to TRBJ1-4; 9 positions agree with TRBD1. Germline values: CDR1 DFQATT, CDR2 SNEGSKA (reference sequence). The CDR3 contains 13 residues. The ends lost 4 bases at V and 7 bases at J; junction bases unmatched: 4. CDR3: CSAIRTGAEKLFF. CDR3 DNA sequence: TGCAGTGCTATTAGGACAGGGGCTGAAAAACTGTTTTTT.

This clonotype has ten or more counts. The V call is TRBV6-1, the J call TRBJ1-5, with D unresolved. CDR3 length: 13 residues. Trimming took 5 bases from V and 2 from J, leaving 7 bases between them. Germline loops: CDR1 MNHNS, CDR2 SASEGT. CDR3 amino acids: CASSSVGNQPQHF. DNA of the CDR3: TGTGCCAGCAGTTCGGTTGGCAATCAGCCCCAGCATTTT.

The sample holds many counts of this clonotype. The chain couples TRBV5-1 to TRBJ2-3; 8 positions match TRBD2. Trimming cost V 0 bases and J 4 bases; bases outside gene matches: 7. CDR1 is SGHRS and CDR2 is YFSETQ in the germline V gene. CDR3 length: 16 amino acids. CDR3 protein: CASSLDPAGAPDTQYF. The DNA for the CDR3 is TGCGCCAGCAGCTTGGACCCAGCGGGAGCCCCAGATACGCAGTATTTT. The full variable domain, completed using reference TRBV5-1 and TRBJ2-3, is KAGVTQTPRYLIKTRGQQVTLSCSPISGHRSVSWYQQTPGQGLQFLFEYFSETQRNKGNFPGRFSGRQFSNSRSEMNVSTLELGDSALYLCASSLDPAGAPDTQYFGPGTRLTVL.

This clonotype was counted ten times or more. The chain has TRBV20-1 and TRBJ1-4, with D unresolved. With 0 bases removed from V and 4 bases from J, the gap between germline ends came to 9 bases. The CDR3 has 14 residues. Per germline, CDR1 DFQATT and CDR2 SNEGSKA (reference sequence). The CDR3 loop is CSARDLGGNEKLFF. The CDR3, as DNA: TGCAGTGCTAGAGATCTGGGCGGTAATGAAAAACTGTTTTTT.

This clonotype was detected a few times. The genes are TRBV6-5 and TRBJ2-5; 8 bases match TRBD1. This CDR3 region has 16 residues. V shed 2 bases, J shed 5 bases, and the junction held 10 bases outside the gene matches. The V gene's germline CDR1 is MNHEY and CDR2 SVGAGI. This chain's CDR3 is CASSYTTGDARETQYF. CDR3 DNA sequence: TGTGCCAGCAGTTACACGACAGGGGACGCTAGGGAGACCCAGTACTTC.

This clonotype came up many times. The J gene is TRBJ1-2, the V gene TRBV18, with D unclear. The CDR3 runs 16 residues. The V gene's germline CDR1 is KGHSH and CDR2 LQKENI. The V end lost 2 bases, the J end lost 3 bases, and 16 bases lay between the germline ends. The CDR3 DNA is TGTGCCAGCTCACCAAGGCCCCAAAGGTTGGACTATGGCTACACCTTC. Translated, it gives CASSPRPQRLDYGYTF.

The sample holds many counts of this clonotype. CDR3 nucleotides: TGTGCCAGCAGCTTGGGTGAAACGAGGGCCCAGCGCTATGAGCAGTTCTTC. Protein: CASSLGETRAQRYEQFF. The chain employs TRBV11-3 and TRBJ2-1, with D perhaps matching TRBD2 (5 bases). With 3 bases removed from V and 8 bases from J, the gap between germline ends came to 23 bases. Germline V gene data show CDR1 as SGHNT and CDR2 as YENEEA. This CDR3 is 17 amino acids long. The full variable domain, its missing parts supplied by reference TRBV11-3 and TRBJ2-1, is EAGVVQSPRYKIIEKKQPVAFWCNPISGHNTLYWYLQNLGQGPELLIRYENEEAVDDSQLPKDRFSAERLKGVDSTLKIQPAELGDSAVYLCASSLGETRAQRYEQFFGPGTRLTVL.

The sample holds a few counts of this clonotype. The chain has TRBV4-1 and TRBJ1-2, with D hard to call. V was clipped by 0 bases and J by 2 bases, with 13 bases between them. The germline V gene encodes CDR1 MGHRA and CDR2 YSYEKL. CDR3 length equals 16 residues. The CDR3 nucleotides read TGCGCCAGCAGCCAAGAGGGTGGCGGACCGAACTATGGCTACACCTTC. Translating gives CASSQEGGGPNYGYTF.

The rearrangement uses TRBV20-1 and TRBJ2-1; D is possibly TRBD2 (7 bases). The CDR3 extends over 13 amino acids. Deletions cut 6 bases from V and 9 bases from J, with 18 bases between. Germline V gene lookup returns CDR1 DFQATT and CDR2 SNEGSKA (reference sequence). CDR3 in amino acids: CSATPRGAGEQFF. The CDR3 DNA follows: TGCAGTGCCACCCCCCGGGGGGCAGGTGAGCAGTTCTTC.